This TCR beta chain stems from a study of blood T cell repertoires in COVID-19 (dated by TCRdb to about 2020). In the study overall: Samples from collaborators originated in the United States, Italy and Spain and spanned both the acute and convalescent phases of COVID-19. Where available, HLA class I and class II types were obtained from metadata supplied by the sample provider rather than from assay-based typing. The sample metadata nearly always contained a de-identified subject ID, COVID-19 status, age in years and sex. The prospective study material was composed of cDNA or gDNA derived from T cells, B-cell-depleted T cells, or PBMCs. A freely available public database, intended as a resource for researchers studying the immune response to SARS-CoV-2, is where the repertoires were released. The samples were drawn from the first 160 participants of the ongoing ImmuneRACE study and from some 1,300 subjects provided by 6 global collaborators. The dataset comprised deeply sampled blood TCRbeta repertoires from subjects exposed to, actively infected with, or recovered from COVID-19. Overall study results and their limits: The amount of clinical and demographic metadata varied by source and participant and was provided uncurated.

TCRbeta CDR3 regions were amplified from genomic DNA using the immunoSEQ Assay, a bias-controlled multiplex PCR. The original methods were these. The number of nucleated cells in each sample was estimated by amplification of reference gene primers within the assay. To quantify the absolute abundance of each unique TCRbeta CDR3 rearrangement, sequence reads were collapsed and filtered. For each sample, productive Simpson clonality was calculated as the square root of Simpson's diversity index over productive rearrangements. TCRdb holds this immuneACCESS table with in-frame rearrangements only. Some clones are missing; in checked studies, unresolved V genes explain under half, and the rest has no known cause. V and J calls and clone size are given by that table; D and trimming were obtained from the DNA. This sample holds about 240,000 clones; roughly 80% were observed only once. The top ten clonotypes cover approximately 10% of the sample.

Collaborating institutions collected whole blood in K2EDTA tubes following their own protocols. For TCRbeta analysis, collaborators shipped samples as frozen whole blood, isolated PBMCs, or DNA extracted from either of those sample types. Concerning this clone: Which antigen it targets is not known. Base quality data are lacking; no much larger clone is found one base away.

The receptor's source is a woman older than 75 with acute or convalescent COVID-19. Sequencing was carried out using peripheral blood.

The DNA sequence reads TGTGCCAGCTCACCACTTCGGCTGGGACAGGGGGCTTCCGAGCAGTACTTC. This sequence encodes CASSPLRLGQGASEQYF. Rearrangement joined TRBV18 to TRBJ2-7; 12 central bases correspond to TRBD1. Its CDR3 holds 17 amino acids, cysteine through phenylalanine. Only CDR3 DNA remains: 51 bases, in frame from the first base. CDR1 and CDR2 are read off the germline V gene as KGHSH and LQKENI. V has 1 base trimmed and J has 6 bases trimmed; junction bases matching no gene number 10.